A selection of T cell receptor beta chains follows, all from one sample in a study of T cells in Graves' hyperthyroidism and ophthalmopathy. TCRdb reprocessed the multiplex PCR reads via MiXCR and lists one record per CDR3 protein. This sample yields about 280,000 distinct CDR3 sequences, of which 20% to 30% are seen a single time; roughly 24% belongs to the top ten. Sequenced input: blood. These receptors were collected from a middle-aged man with Graves' hyperthyroidism that later progressed to Graves' ophthalmopathy. The CDR3 runs from the conserved cysteine through the conserved F or W. The order of the fields is CDR3 DNA, CDR3 protein, clone size, D gene, V gene, J gene. D genes are given only for firm matches. Clone size appears in some rows only: once, few, many, or a class for an expanded clone.

CDR3nt: TGTGCCAGCAGCTTAGGAGGACGATATAATTCACCCCTCCACTTT
CDR3aa: CASSLGGRYNSPLHF
abundance: -
d_gene: -
v_gene: TRBV7-2
j_gene: TRBJ1-6

CDR3nt: TGTGCCAGCAGTGGCCAGGGAGTTAACTATGGCTACACCTTC
CDR3aa: CASSGQGVNYGYTF
abundance: few
d_gene: -
v_gene: TRBV6-1
j_gene: TRBJ1-2

CDR3nt: TGTGCCAGCAGTTACAGGGCCGACAACTACGAGCAGTACTTC
CDR3aa: CASSYRADNYEQYF
abundance: -
d_gene: -
v_gene: TRBV6-2/TRBV6-3
j_gene: TRBJ2-7

CDR3nt: TGTGCCAGCAGCTCTCCTGGGGCCAACGTCCTGACTTTC
CDR3aa: CASSSPGANVLTF
abundance: many
d_gene: -
v_gene: TRBV11-2
j_gene: TRBJ2-6

CDR3nt: TGTGCTAGCGTTACTAGCGGGGCACAAGAGACCCAGTACTTC
CDR3aa: CASVTSGAQETQYF
abundance: many
d_gene: TRBD2
v_gene: TRBV12-5
j_gene: TRBJ2-5

CDR3nt: TGTGCCAGCAGTTACTCCGCAGGTGCTTTCTTT
CDR3aa: CASSYSAGAFF
abundance: -
d_gene: -
v_gene: TRBV6-2/TRBV6-3
j_gene: TRBJ1-1

CDR3nt: TGTGCCAGCAGTTCGGGGGACCCGGTCCAGTACTTC
CDR3aa: CASSSGDPVQYF
abundance: many
d_gene: -
v_gene: TRBV6-2/TRBV6-3
j_gene: TRBJ2-5

CDR3nt: TGCAGTGCTAGTCCTAGCGGGACCTACGAGCAGTACTTC
CDR3aa: CSASPSGTYEQYF
abundance: many
d_gene: TRBD2
v_gene: TRBV20-1
j_gene: TRBJ2-7

CDR3nt: TGTGCCACCTATTCCGGGACTAGCGGGAGGAGCGGCCAAGAGACCCAGTACTTC
CDR3aa: CATYSGTSGRSGQETQYF
abundance: many
d_gene: TRBD2
v_gene: TRBV6-1
j_gene: TRBJ2-5

CDR3nt: TGTGCCAGCAGCTTAGCAGGGGGTATGGAGACCCAGTACTTC
CDR3aa: CASSLAGGMETQYF
abundance: many
d_gene: -
v_gene: TRBV7-9
j_gene: TRBJ2-5

CDR3nt: TGTGCCAGCAGTCCCCGACTAGCGGAAGAGACCCAGTACTTC
CDR3aa: CASSPRLAEETQYF
abundance: many
d_gene: TRBD2
v_gene: TRBV28
j_gene: TRBJ2-5

CDR3nt: TGCGCCAGCAGCTTGGAGTCCGAAGCTTTCTTT
CDR3aa: CASSLESEAFF
abundance: many
d_gene: -
v_gene: TRBV5-1
j_gene: TRBJ1-1

CDR3nt: TGTGCCAGCAGCGCCATGTACGGAAAAGAGACCCAGTACTTC
CDR3aa: CASSAMYGKETQYF
abundance: many
d_gene: -
v_gene: TRBV11-3
j_gene: TRBJ2-5

CDR3nt: TGCAGCGTTGGGACTAGCGCTCATGTCGGCGAGCAGTACTTC
CDR3aa: CSVGTSAHVGEQYF
abundance: many
d_gene: TRBD2
v_gene: TRBV29-1
j_gene: TRBJ2-7

CDR3nt: TGTGCCAGCAGCACCACCGCGGAGCGCGAGCAGTACTTC
CDR3aa: CASSTTAEREQYF
abundance: -
d_gene: -
v_gene: TRBV7-3
j_gene: TRBJ2-7

CDR3nt: TGTGCCACCAGTGATTCCACCGGGACAGGGGTACGACAGCCCCAGCATTTT
CDR3aa: CATSDSTGTGVRQPQHF
abundance: many
d_gene: TRBD1
v_gene: TRBV24-1
j_gene: TRBJ1-5

CDR3nt: TGTGCCAGCACCTCCGACTCAGGAGGTGAGCAGTACTTC
CDR3aa: CASTSDSGGEQYF
abundance: many
d_gene: -
v_gene: TRBV2
j_gene: TRBJ2-7

CDR3nt: TGTGCCAGCAGCCTTACTAACATTCAGTACTTC
CDR3aa: CASSLTNIQYF
abundance: many
d_gene: -
v_gene: TRBV3-1
j_gene: TRBJ2-4

CDR3nt: TGTGCCAGCAGATCCGGGACAGGGGGTCCGTTGGGTCAGCCCCAGCATTTT
CDR3aa: CASRSGTGGPLGQPQHF
abundance: many
d_gene: TRBD1
v_gene: TRBV12-3/TRBV12-4
j_gene: TRBJ1-5

CDR3nt: TGTGCCAGCAGTTACTCTCGGCGAAGGACACCCTCGGACGAGCAGTACTTC
CDR3aa: CASSYSRRRTPSDEQYF
abundance: many
d_gene: -
v_gene: TRBV6-5
j_gene: TRBJ2-7

CDR3nt: TGTGCCCACCAACAGGGTTCTGGAAACACCATATATTTT
CDR3aa: CAHQQGSGNTIYF
abundance: many
d_gene: -
v_gene: TRBV12-3/TRBV12-4
j_gene: TRBJ1-3

CDR3nt: TGCAGCGTCACCCCGGGACAGGGCTACTACGAGCAGTACTTC
CDR3aa: CSVTPGQGYYEQYF
abundance: many
d_gene: TRBD1
v_gene: TRBV29-1
j_gene: TRBJ2-7

CDR3nt: TGTGCCACCAGTGACGCACAGGGGTCCCACGAGCAGTACTTC
CDR3aa: CATSDAQGSHEQYF
abundance: -
d_gene: TRBD1
v_gene: TRBV24-1
j_gene: TRBJ2-7

CDR3nt: TGCAGTGCTAGGGTGGGGGCCCACGCATTCCAAGAGACCCAGTACTTC
CDR3aa: CSARVGAHAFQETQYF
abundance: -
d_gene: -
v_gene: TRBV20-1
j_gene: TRBJ2-5

CDR3nt: TGCAGTGCTAGAGACGGACAGGGGGCAATAACCTACGAGCAGTACTTC
CDR3aa: CSARDGQGAITYEQYF
abundance: many
d_gene: TRBD1
v_gene: TRBV20-1
j_gene: TRBJ2-7

CDR3nt: TGTGCCAGCAGCGTAGGGTTCTCTTTAAACCAAAACATTCAGTACTTC
CDR3aa: CASSVGFSLNQNIQYF
abundance: many
d_gene: -
v_gene: TRBV9
j_gene: TRBJ2-4

CDR3nt: TGTGCCAGCAAGCAGGCGGGCGGCTACACCTTC
CDR3aa: CASKQAGGYTF
abundance: many
d_gene: -
v_gene: TRBV12-3/TRBV12-4
j_gene: TRBJ1-2

CDR3nt: TGTGCCAGCAGCCCAAGCCGGGGGGCGACTGGCAATCAGCCCCAGCATTTT
CDR3aa: CASSPSRGATGNQPQHF
abundance: many
d_gene: -
v_gene: TRBV12-3/TRBV12-4
j_gene: TRBJ1-5

CDR3nt: TGCAGCTTACCCGGGGGGGAAGGGTACGAGCAGTACTTC
CDR3aa: CSLPGGEGYEQYF
abundance: many
d_gene: TRBD2
v_gene: TRBV20-1
j_gene: TRBJ2-7

CDR3nt: TGTGCCAGCAGCTTGGCCGGGTTAGCGGGATTAACCTACGAGCAGTACTTC
CDR3aa: CASSLAGLAGLTYEQYF
abundance: -
d_gene: TRBD2
v_gene: TRBV5-4
j_gene: TRBJ2-7

CDR3nt: TGTGCCAGCAGTTACGGGACTAGCGGGGCACAAGAGACCCAGTACTTC
CDR3aa: CASSYGTSGAQETQYF
abundance: -
d_gene: TRBD2
v_gene: TRBV6-5
j_gene: TRBJ2-5

CDR3nt: TGTGCCAGCAGTTCAGGGGGCACGGTCGAGCAGTACTTC
CDR3aa: CASSSGGTVEQYF
abundance: -
d_gene: TRBD1
v_gene: TRBV28
j_gene: TRBJ2-7

CDR3nt: TGTGCCAGCAGCTTGGGACAGGGGGATGGATCACCCCTCCACTTT
CDR3aa: CASSLGQGDGSPLHF
abundance: few
d_gene: TRBD1
v_gene: TRBV6-1
j_gene: TRBJ1-6

CDR3nt: TGTGCCACCAGCAGGGAGTCGACAGGGAGCTACGAGCAGTACTTC
CDR3aa: CATSRESTGSYEQYF
abundance: few
d_gene: TRBD1
v_gene: TRBV15
j_gene: TRBJ2-7

CDR3nt: TGCAGTGCAAGGGACAGGGAAGGTGGTAACTATGGCTACACCTTC
CDR3aa: CSARDREGGNYGYTF
abundance: many
d_gene: TRBD1
v_gene: TRBV20-1
j_gene: TRBJ1-2

CDR3nt: TGTGCCAGCAGTGAATCGCTAGCGGGAGGCGAGCAGTACTTC
CDR3aa: CASSESLAGGEQYF
abundance: -
d_gene: TRBD2
v_gene: TRBV25-1
j_gene: TRBJ2-7

CDR3nt: TGTGCCAGCAGTTACTCGCAGGGGAAGTATGGCTACACCTTC
CDR3aa: CASSYSQGKYGYTF
abundance: few
d_gene: -
v_gene: TRBV6-5
j_gene: TRBJ1-2

CDR3nt: TGTGCCAGCAGGATGACAGCTAACACTGAAGCTTTCTTT
CDR3aa: CASRMTANTEAFF
abundance: -
d_gene: -
v_gene: TRBV7-8
j_gene: TRBJ1-1

CDR3nt: TGTGCCAGCAGTTTAGACATAGACAGGGGGAACACTGAAGCTTTCTTT
CDR3aa: CASSLDIDRGNTEAFF
abundance: -
d_gene: TRBD1
v_gene: TRBV12-3/TRBV12-4
j_gene: TRBJ1-1

CDR3nt: TGTGCCAGCAGCGCTGGCGTGAACACTGAAGCTTTCTTT
CDR3aa: CASSAGVNTEAFF
abundance: many
d_gene: -
v_gene: TRBV7-3
j_gene: TRBJ1-1

CDR3nt: TGCGCCAGCAGCCCCCCGAATGACGCGGAAGGAGATGAAGCTTTCTTT
CDR3aa: CASSPPNDAEGDEAFF
abundance: many
d_gene: -
v_gene: TRBV5-1
j_gene: TRBJ1-1